This T cell receptor beta chain was captured by sequencing in a study of T cell responses to AZD1222 COVID-19 vaccine. Whole-study results and caveats: Spike regions recognized by vaccine-associated CD4 TCRs spanned the protein, led by 160-218 and 743-854. It was only after the peak T cell response that any repertoires were sampled. Reportedly, nearly half the spike-specific TCRs target unmutated variant regions. Clonal diversity was possibly underestimated, and the donors were mostly white British, with more females.

The table lists this clone with a count of one. Antigen: not known. V was cut by 0 bases and J by 2 bases, with 14 bases left in between. From germline, CDR1 is SQVTM and CDR2 ANQGSEA. This CDR3 is 15 amino acids long. The method was immunoSEQ multiplex PCR; TCRdb's version includes in-frame clones alone and lacks a portion of them. The sample has 35,000 to 50,000 clones, about 80% seen once. The receptor's source is an adult who received the MenACWY meningococcal vaccine as a control. The gene calls are TRBV29-1 and TRBJ2-7, with a tentative D call TRBD2 (7 bases). This specimen consisted of peripheral blood, obtained 28 days after the second dose of the MenACWY control vaccine. This chain's CDR3 is CSVEDRGGSTYEQYF. DNA of the CDR3: TGCAGCGTTGAAGATAGGGGGGGCTCGACCTACGAGCAGTACTTC.